The clone carrying this TCR beta chain came up once. Its specificity is not known. At a deep level, the assay was run. Only in-frame clones appear in the TCRdb table, and some are missing; sequencing was by immunoSEQ multiplex PCR. The sample yields approximately 2.4 million clones, approximately 94% seen once. These data come from a study of shared clonotypes between healthy human individuals. Overall study findings and caveats: Genetic and exposure-history diversity was limited by the small donor number.

Germline CDR1 is ENHRY and CDR2 is SYGVKD. This CDR3 region has 13 residues. V shed 10 bases, J shed 0 bases, and the junction held 5 bases outside the gene matches. The sequenced material came from naive CD4+ T cells sorted from blood. Subset meaning: CD45RA+ positively selected. The V call is TRBV10-3, the J call TRBJ1-1; 7 bases agree with TRBD1. This receptor was obtained from a young man in good health. This CDR3 reads CATEDRVNTEAFF. Here the CDR3 DNA reads TGTGCCACAGAAGACAGGGTGAACACTGAAGCTTTCTTT.